These T cell receptor beta chains were read from a single sample in a study of T cell responses to AZD1222 COVID-19 vaccine. Some clones are missing from TCRdb's copy, which holds only in-frame ones; the method was immunoSEQ multiplex PCR. The sample gives about 79,000 clones, 80% of which show up once; less than 25% is in the top ten. Here the sequenced sample was peripheral blood, taken on day 0 of AZD1222 vaccination. The receptors derive from an adult in good health. CDR3s include the opening cysteine and the closing phenylalanine or tryptophan. Fields, in order: V gene, J gene, clone size, D gene, CDR3 DNA, CDR3 protein. A D gene is named only where the DNA matches it firmly. The listing skips clone size in some rows; elsewhere it reads once, few, many or a size class.

TRBV18	TRBJ2-7	.	.	TGTGCCAGCTCGGGCCTAAACCCCTACGAGCAGTACTTC	CASSGLNPYEQYF
TRBV27	TRBJ1-5	few	.	TGTGCCAGCAGTTTTCCCCTGGGGGGTATCGATCAGCCCCAGCATTTT	CASSFPLGGIDQPQHF
TRBV30	TRBJ1-4	.	.	TGTGCCTGGAGATGGGGGACGGGAAAACTGTTTTTT	CAWRWGTGKLFF
TRBV6-5	TRBJ1-1	.	.	TGTGCCAGCAGTTACAGCGACACGAACACTGAAGCTTTCTTT	CASSYSDTNTEAFF
TRBV10-1	TRBJ2-7	.	.	TGCGCCAGCTGGTTCGTGTGGTTCCCATTCTCCTTGTACGAGCAGTACTTC	CASWFVWFPFSLYEQYF
TRBV28	TRBJ1-4	few	.	TGTGCCAGCACCCCTCGGGGCAGGGATCTTGAAAAACTGTTTTTT	CASTPRGRDLEKLFF
TRBV7-9	TRBJ2-1	.	.	TGTGCCAGCAGCCGTTCTAGCTCGAATGAGCAGTTCTTC	CASSRSSSNEQFF
TRBV3-1/TRBV3-2	TRBJ2-7	.	.	TGTGCCAGCAGCCCGTATCGGACTACCTACGAGCAGTACTTC	CASSPYRTTYEQYF
TRBV19	TRBJ1-6	.	.	TGTGCCAGTAGGGGAGCGAATTCACCCCTCCACTTT	CASRGANSPLHF
TRBV5-4	TRBJ2-1	.	TRBD2	TGTGCCAGCAGCTTGGGGGTGGGGCGGGGGAGTTACAATGAGCAGTTCTTC	CASSLGVGRGSYNEQFF
TRBV29-1	TRBJ2-5	.	TRBD2	TGCAGCGTTGGCTTGCGGGAGGGCCACGAGACCCAGTACTTC	CSVGLREGHETQYF
TRBV6-6	TRBJ1-5	.	.	TGTGCCAGCAGTTACTCCCCGGGACAACCCAATCAGCCCCAGCATTTT	CASSYSPGQPNQPQHF
TRBV6-5	TRBJ2-7	.	.	TGTGCCAGCATGAAATTCTACGAGCAGTACTTC	CASMKFYEQYF
TRBV7-9	TRBJ1-3	.	.	TGTGCCAGCAGCCTAGAGCGGACTTTGAAAATGGGAAACACCATATATTTT	CASSLERTLKMGNTIYF
TRBV10-3	TRBJ1-1	.	TRBD1	TGTGCCATCAGTTCACAGGGGGAAGACACTGAAGCTTTCTTT	CAISSQGEDTEAFF
TRBV5-6	TRBJ1-2	.	.	TGTGCCAGCAGCCCAGACACCGGATACTACGGCTACACCTTC	CASSPDTGYYGYTF
TRBV5-8	TRBJ1-2	.	.	TGTGCCAGCAGCTTGGATTCGGTGAGGAGCTATGGCTACACCTTC	CASSLDSVRSYGYTF
TRBV12-3/TRBV12-4	TRBJ2-2	.	.	TGTGCCAGCGCAGAGGGAAGCACCGGGGAGCTGTTTTTT	CASAEGSTGELFF
TRBV3-1/TRBV3-2	TRBJ2-1	.	TRBD2	TGTGCCAGCAGCCCCGTAGCGGGAGGGTTGAATGAGCAGTTCTTC	CASSPVAGGLNEQFF
TRBV2	TRBJ2-7	once	TRBD2	TGTGCCAGCAGTGTTGGGCGGGAGAGCACCTACGAGCAGTACTTC	CASSVGRESTYEQYF
TRBV9	TRBJ1-3	.	.	TGTGCCAGCAGCCCCGGGAGGGTGAACACCATATATTTT	CASSPGRVNTIYF
TRBV9	TRBJ2-1	.	TRBD2	TGTGCCAGCAGCCCCCGGACTAGCGGGGGTGACTACAATGAGCAGTTCTTC	CASSPRTSGGDYNEQFF
TRBV3-1/TRBV3-2	TRBJ2-2	once	TRBD2	TGTGCCAGCAGCCGAAGGCGGGGGGTGAACACCGGGGAGCTGTTTTTT	CASSRRRGVNTGELFF
TRBV10-2	TRBJ2-7	.	.	TGCGCCAGCAGTGGGGGGGCGCTTGGGGAGCAGTACTTC	CASSGGALGEQYF